This T cell receptor (delta chain) is from a study of gamma-delta chains in newborns, infants, children. Overall study: Microbial exposure reportedly drives polyclonal innate γδ T cell expansion after birth.

This CDR3 is built from 15 residues. With V trimmed by 0 bases and J by 2 bases, 4 bases remained unmatched. CDR1 is GEAIGNYY and CDR2 is EKD in the germline V gene. Notes on this clone: One base separates it from a far larger clone, so it is likely a read error.

TCRdb re-called the reads using CATT. The sample yields a few thousand delta-chain clones, less than 6% seen once. The TCR sequence derives from a child who was a newborn, infant or young child, either healthy, febrile or measles-vaccinated (not recorded which). Sequenced input: blood. The rearrangement uses TRDV2 and TRDJ1; the match to TRDD3 covers 8 bases. The CDR3 region is CACDTVLGGTDKLIF. CDR3 sequence (DNA): TGTGCCTGTGACACCGTACTGGGGGGTACCGATAAACTCATCTTT.